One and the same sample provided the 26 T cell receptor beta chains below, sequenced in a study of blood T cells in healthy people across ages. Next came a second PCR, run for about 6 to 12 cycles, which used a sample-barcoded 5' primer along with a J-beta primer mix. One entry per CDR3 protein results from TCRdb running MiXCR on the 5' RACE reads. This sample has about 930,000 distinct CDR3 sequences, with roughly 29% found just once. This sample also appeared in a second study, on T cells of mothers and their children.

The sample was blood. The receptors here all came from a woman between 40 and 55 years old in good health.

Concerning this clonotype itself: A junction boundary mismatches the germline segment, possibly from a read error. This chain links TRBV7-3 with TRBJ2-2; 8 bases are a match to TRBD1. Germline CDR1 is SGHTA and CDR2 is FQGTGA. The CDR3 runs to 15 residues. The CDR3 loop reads CASSLNQGAGGERFF. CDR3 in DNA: TGTGCCAGCAGCCTAAATCAGGGGGCCGGCGGGGAGCGGTTTTTT. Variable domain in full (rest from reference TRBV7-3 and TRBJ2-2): GAGVSQTPSNKVTEKGKYVELRCDPISGHTALYWYRQSLGQGPEFLIYFQGTGAADDSGLPNDRFFAVRPEGSVSTLKIQRTERGDSAVYLCASSLNQGAGGERFFGEGSRLTVL.

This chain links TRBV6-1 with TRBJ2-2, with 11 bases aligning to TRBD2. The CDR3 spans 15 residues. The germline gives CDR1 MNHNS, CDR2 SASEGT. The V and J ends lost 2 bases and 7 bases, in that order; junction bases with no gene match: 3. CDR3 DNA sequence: TGTGCCAGCAGTGAACTAGCGGGGGGTTTCGGGGAGCTGTTTTTT. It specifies CASSELAGGFGELFF.

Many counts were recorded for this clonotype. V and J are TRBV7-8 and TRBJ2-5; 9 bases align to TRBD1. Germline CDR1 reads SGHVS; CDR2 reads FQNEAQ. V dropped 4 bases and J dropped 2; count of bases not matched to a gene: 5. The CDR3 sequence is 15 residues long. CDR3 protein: CASSSQGAQQETQYF. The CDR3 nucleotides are TGTGCCAGCAGCTCACAGGGGGCTCAGCAAGAGACCCAGTACTTC.

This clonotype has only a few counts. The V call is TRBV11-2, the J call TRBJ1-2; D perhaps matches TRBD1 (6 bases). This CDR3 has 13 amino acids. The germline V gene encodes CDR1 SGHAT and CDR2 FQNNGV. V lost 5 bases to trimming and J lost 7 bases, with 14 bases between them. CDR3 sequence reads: CASSTGWAPGYTF. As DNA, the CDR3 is TGTGCCAGCAGCACAGGGTGGGCACCTGGCTACACCTTC.

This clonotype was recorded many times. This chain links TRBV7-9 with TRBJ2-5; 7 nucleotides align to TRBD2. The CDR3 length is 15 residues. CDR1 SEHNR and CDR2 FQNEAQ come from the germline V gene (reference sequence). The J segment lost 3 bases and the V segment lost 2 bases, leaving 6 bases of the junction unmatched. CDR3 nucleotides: TGTGCCAGCAGCTTACCCCGCGGACTAGAAGAGACCCAGTACTTC. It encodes CASSLPRGLEETQYF.

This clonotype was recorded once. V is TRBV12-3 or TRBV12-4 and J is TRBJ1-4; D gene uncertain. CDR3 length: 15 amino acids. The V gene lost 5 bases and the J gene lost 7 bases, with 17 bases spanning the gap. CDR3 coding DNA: TGTGCCAGCAGTATCTTGACATCCCGGGGTGAAAAACTGTTTTTT. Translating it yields CASSILTSRGEKLFF.

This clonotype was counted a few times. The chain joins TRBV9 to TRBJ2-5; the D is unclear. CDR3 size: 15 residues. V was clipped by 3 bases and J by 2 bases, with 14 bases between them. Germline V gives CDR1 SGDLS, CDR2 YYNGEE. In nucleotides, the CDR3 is TGTGCCAGCAGCGCCGGGCCAGGTCATCAAGAGACCCAGTACTTC. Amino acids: CASSAGPGHQETQYF. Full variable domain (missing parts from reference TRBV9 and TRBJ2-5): DSGVTQTPKHLITATGQRVTLRCSPRSGDLSVYWYQQSLDQGLQFLIQYYNGEERAKGNILERFSAQQFPDLHSELNLSSLELGDSALYFCASSAGPGHQETQYFGPGTRLLVL.

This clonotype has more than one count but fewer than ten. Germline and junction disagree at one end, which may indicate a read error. The CDR3 region is CACSQGVGQGAYEQYF. CDR3 nucleotide sequence: TGCGCCTGCAGCCAAGGAGTGGGACAGGGGGCCTACGAGCAGTACTTC. This rearrangement joins TRBV4-1 to TRBJ2-7, with 11 bases lining up with TRBD1. CDR1 is MGHRA, CDR2 YSYEKL, per germline. The CDR3 is 16 amino acids.

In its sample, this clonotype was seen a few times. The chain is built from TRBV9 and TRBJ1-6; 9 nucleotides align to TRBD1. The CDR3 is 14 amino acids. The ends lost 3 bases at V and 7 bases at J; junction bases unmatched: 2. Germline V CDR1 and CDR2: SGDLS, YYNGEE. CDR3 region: CASSEDRGNSPLHF. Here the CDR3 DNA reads TGTGCCAGCAGCGAGGACAGGGGAAATTCACCCCTCCACTTT.

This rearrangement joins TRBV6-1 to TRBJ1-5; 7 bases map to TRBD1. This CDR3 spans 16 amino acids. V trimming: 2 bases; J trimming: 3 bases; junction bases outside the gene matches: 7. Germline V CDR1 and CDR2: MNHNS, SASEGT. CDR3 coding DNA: TGTGCCAGCAGTGAATATACAGGGGTTCTCAATCAGCCCCAGCATTTT. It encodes CASSEYTGVLNQPQHF.

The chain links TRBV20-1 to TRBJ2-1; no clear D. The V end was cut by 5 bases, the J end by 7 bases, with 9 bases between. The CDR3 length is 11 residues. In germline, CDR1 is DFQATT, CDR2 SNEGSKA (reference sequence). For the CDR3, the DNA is TGCAGTGCTCCGAGTTTAAATGAGCAGTTCTTC. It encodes CSAPSLNEQFF.

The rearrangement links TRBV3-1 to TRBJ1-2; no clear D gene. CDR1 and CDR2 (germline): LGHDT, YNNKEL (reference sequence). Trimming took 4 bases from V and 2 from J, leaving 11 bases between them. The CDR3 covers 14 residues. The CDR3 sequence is CASSRSTVNYGYTF. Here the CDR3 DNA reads TGTGCCAGCAGCCGTTCTACGGTGAACTATGGCTACACCTTC.

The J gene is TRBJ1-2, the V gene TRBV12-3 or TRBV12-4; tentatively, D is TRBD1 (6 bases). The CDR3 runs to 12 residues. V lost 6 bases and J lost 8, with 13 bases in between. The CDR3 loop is CASSTGMRGYTF. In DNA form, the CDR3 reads TGTGCCAGCAGCACAGGGATGAGAGGCTACACCTTC.

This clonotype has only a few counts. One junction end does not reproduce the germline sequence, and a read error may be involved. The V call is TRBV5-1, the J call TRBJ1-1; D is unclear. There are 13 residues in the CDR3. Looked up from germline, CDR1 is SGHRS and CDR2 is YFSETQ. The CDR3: CASTVFEGTEAFF. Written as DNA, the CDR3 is TGTGCCAGCACGGTGTTTGAGGGCACTGAAGCTTTCTTT. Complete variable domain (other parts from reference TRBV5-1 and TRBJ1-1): KAGVTQTPRYLIKTRGQQVTLSCSPISGHRSVSWYQQTPGQGLQFLFEYFSETQRNKGNFPGRFSGRQFSNSRSEMNVSTLELGDSALYLCASTVFEGTEAFFGQGTRLTVV.

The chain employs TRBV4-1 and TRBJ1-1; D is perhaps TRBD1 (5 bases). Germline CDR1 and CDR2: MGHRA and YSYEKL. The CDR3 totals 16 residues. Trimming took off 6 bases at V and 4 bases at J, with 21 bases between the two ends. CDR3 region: CASRHVLFGAGTEAFF. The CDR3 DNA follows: TGCGCCAGCAGACACGTTCTTTTTGGGGCTGGCACTGAAGCTTTCTTT.

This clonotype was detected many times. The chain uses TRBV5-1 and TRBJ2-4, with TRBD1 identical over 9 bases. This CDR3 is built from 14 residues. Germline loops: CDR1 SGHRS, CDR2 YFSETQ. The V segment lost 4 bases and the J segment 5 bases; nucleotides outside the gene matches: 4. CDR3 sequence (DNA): TGCGCCAGCAGCGAAAACAGGGGGCAAAACATTCAGTACTTC. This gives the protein CASSENRGQNIQYF.

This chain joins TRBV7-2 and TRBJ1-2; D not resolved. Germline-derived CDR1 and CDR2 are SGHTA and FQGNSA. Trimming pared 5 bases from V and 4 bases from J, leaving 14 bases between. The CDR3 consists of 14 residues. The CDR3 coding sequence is TGTGCCAGCAGCCCGAACGGGCAGACCTATGGCTACACCTTC. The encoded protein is CASSPNGQTYGYTF.

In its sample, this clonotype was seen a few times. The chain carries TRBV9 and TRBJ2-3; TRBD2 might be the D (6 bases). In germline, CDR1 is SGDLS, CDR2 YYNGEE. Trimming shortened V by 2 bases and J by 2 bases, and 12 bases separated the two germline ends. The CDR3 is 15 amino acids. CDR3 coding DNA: TGTGCCAGCAGCGTCGGCGGACTACTCACAGATACGCAGTATTTT. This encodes CASSVGGLLTDTQYF. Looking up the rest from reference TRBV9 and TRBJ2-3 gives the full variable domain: DSGVTQTPKHLITATGQRVTLRCSPRSGDLSVYWYQQSLDQGLQFLIQYYNGEERAKGNILERFSAQQFPDLHSELNLSSLELGDSALYFCASSVGGLLTDTQYFGPGTRLTVL.

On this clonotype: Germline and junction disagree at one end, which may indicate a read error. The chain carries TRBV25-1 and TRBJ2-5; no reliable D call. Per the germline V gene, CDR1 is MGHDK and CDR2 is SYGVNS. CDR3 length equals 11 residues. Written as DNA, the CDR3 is TGTGTCAGCAGCACGAAAGAGACCCTGTACTTC. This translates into CVSSTKETLYF.

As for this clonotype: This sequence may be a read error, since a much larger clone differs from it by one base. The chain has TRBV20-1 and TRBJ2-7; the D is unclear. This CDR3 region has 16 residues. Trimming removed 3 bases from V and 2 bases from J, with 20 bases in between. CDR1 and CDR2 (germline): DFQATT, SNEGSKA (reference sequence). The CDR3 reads CSASSRIETVTYEQYF. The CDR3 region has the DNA TGCAGTGCTAGTAGTCGGATAGAGACGGTAACCTACGAGCAGTACTTC.

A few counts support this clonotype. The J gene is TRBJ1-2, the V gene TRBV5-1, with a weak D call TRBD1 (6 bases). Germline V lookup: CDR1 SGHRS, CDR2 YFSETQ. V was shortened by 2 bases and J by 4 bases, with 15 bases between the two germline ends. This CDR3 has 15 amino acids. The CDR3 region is CASSFGQGPVYGYTF. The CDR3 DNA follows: TGCGCCAGCAGCTTCGGTCAGGGGCCGGTCTATGGCTACACCTTC.

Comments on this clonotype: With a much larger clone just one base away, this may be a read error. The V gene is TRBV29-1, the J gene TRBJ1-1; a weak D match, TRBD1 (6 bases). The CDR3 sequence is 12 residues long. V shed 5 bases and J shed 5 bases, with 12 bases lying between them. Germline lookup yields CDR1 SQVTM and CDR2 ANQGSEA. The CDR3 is CSVRRGSTEAFF. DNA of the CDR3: TGCAGCGTTCGAAGGGGGAGTACTGAAGCTTTCTTT.

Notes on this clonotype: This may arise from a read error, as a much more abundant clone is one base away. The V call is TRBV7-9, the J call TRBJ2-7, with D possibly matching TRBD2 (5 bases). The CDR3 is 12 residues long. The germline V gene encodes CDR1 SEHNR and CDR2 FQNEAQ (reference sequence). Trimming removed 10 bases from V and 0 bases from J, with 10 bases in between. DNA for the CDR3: TGTGCCACCGAGCGGACCTCCTACGAGCAGTACTTC. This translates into CATERTSYEQYF.

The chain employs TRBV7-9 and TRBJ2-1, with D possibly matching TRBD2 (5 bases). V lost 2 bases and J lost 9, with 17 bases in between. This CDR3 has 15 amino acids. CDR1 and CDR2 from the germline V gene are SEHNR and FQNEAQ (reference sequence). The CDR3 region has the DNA TGTGCCAGCAGCTTATCCGTAGGGCCCCGGGGTGAGCAGTTCTTC. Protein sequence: CASSLSVGPRGEQFF.

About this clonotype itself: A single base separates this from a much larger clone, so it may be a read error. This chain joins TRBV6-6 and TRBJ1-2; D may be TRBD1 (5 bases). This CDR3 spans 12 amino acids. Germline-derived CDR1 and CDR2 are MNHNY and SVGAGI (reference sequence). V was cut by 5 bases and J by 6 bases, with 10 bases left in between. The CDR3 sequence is CASSRDLHGYTF. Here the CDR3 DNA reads TGTGCCAGCAGTCGGGACCTGCATGGCTACACCTTC.

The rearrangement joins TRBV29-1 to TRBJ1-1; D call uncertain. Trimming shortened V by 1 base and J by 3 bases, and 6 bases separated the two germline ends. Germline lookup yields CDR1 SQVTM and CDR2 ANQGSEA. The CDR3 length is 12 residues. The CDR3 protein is CSVEATYTEAFF. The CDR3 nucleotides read TGCAGCGTTGAAGCCACTTACACTGAAGCTTTCTTT.